Sequencing of this T cell receptor beta chain was carried out in a study of blood T cell repertoires in COVID-19. The CDR3 has 15 amino acids. CDR1 ENHRY and CDR2 SYGVKD come from the germline V gene. V was shortened by 4 bases and J by 4 bases, with 11 bases between the two germline ends. Profiling relied on immunoSEQ multiplex PCR, and the TCRdb table lists in-frame clones only, not all of them. This table has more than 95,000 clones, around 86% appearing once. This sequence joins TRBV10-3 and TRBJ1-6; tentative D call: TRBD1 (5 bases). The clonotype comes from a human donor in a cohort sampled during active COVID-19. The sample consisted of peripheral blood. The CDR3 spells CAISGGGNYNSPLHF. CDR3 in DNA: TGTGCCATCAGTGGCGGGGGGAATTATAATTCACCCCTCCACTTT.